The 28 T cell receptor beta chains in this list originate from one sample, sequenced in a study of blood T cell repertoires in COVID-19. Produced via immunoSEQ multiplex PCR; TCRdb's table is partial and in-frame only. This sample carries fewer than 250,000 clones, 80% to 90% of them seen once, and the ten largest clones take around 0.7%. Source material: peripheral blood. These receptor sequences come from a middle-aged man with acute or convalescent COVID-19.

V and J are TRBV7-2 and TRBJ2-2, with no clear D. The V and J ends lost 4 bases and 4 bases respectively, with 10 bases between them. Germline V gene data show CDR1 as SGHTA and CDR2 as FQGNSA. The CDR3 totals 14 residues. The CDR3 sequence: CASSSEWSTGELFF. The CDR3 bases are TGTGCCAGCAGCTCCGAGTGGAGCACCGGGGAGCTGTTTTTT.

The chain uses TRBV4-1 and TRBJ2-7, with a possible D match to TRBD1 (6 bases). The CDR3 spans 16 residues. V was shortened by 0 bases and J by 0 bases, with 12 bases between the two germline ends. Germline V gene lookup returns CDR1 MGHRA and CDR2 YSYEKL. CDR3 region: CASSQDRKDSSYEQYF. CDR3 DNA: TGCGCCAGCAGCCAAGATCGAAAGGACAGCTCCTACGAGCAGTACTTC.

The rearrangement joins TRBV27 to TRBJ2-1; possibly TRBD2 for D (6 bases). CDR3 length: 16 residues. Germline V CDR1 and CDR2: MNHEY, SMNVEV (reference sequence). Trimming cost V 2 bases and J 2 bases, with 13 bases left between them. CDR3 loop: CASSLEVAVAYNEQFF. In DNA form, the CDR3 reads TGTGCCAGCAGTTTAGAGGTAGCGGTAGCCTACAATGAGCAGTTCTTC.

The rearrangement joins TRBV6-2 or TRBV6-3 to TRBJ2-7; D might be TRBD1 (5 bases). Looked up from germline, CDR1 is MNHEY and CDR2 is SVGEGT. The CDR3 runs 13 residues. The V and J ends lost 4 bases and 5 bases respectively, with 12 bases between them. The chain's CDR3 is CASSSRPGNEQYF. CDR3 nucleotide sequence: TGTGCCAGCAGTTCTAGGCCAGGGAACGAGCAGTACTTC.

The chain employs TRBV18 and TRBJ2-2, with D maybe TRBD1 (7 bases). The CDR3 has 14 amino acids. The V end was cut by 2 bases, the J end by 8 bases, with 12 bases between. Germline V gives CDR1 KGHSH, CDR2 LQKENI. CDR3 protein: CASSPLTGTGELFF. The CDR3, as DNA: TGTGCCAGCTCACCATTGACAGGGACTGGGGAGCTGTTTTTT.

The rearrangement uses TRBV7-9 and TRBJ2-7; no clear D. This CDR3 has 14 residues. Trimming removed 1 base at V and 4 bases at J, with 11 bases between. Germline assignment: CDR1 SEHNR and CDR2 FQNEAQ (reference sequence). The DNA for the CDR3 is TGTGCCAGCAGCTTAGGTCTGAGAATTTACGAGCAGTACTTC. This encodes CASSLGLRIYEQYF.

This clone was seen only once. The chain employs TRBV11-3 and TRBJ2-2; 7 bases align to TRBD1. CDR1 is SGHNT and CDR2 is YENEEA in the germline V gene. V shed 3 bases and J 4 bases; nucleotides not matched to a gene: 5. The CDR3 totals 15 residues. The CDR3 sequence is CASSFEGALTGELFF. In DNA, the CDR3 is TGTGCCAGCAGCTTTGAGGGGGCTCTCACCGGGGAGCTGTTTTTT.

The CDR3: CASSPWTGGGYEQYF. CDR3 DNA: TGTGCCAGCAGCCCCTGGACAGGGGGGGGATACGAGCAGTACTTC. This chain connects TRBV5-5 to TRBJ2-7, with 10 bases matching TRBD1. The V and J ends lost 4 bases and 4 bases, in that order; junction bases with no gene match: 8. The CDR3 covers 15 residues. The germline gives CDR1 SGHKS, CDR2 YYEKEE (reference sequence).

The CDR3 nucleotides are TGCGCCAGCAGCTCAATGGCCCGACAGTGGTTCTCTGGAAACACCATATATTTT. Protein product: CASSSMARQWFSGNTIYF. This sequence joins TRBV5-1 and TRBJ1-3; D is perhaps TRBD1 (5 bases). In germline, CDR1 is SGHRS, CDR2 YFSETQ. The CDR3 sequence is 18 residues long. The germline V and J ends were trimmed by 3 bases and 0 bases, with 19 bases remaining between them. The full variable domain, in which reference TRBV5-1 and TRBJ1-3 provide the parts outside the CDR3, is KAGVTQTPRYLIKTRGQQVTLSCSPISGHRSVSWYQQTPGQGLQFLFEYFSETQRNKGNFPGRFSGRQFSNSRSEMNVSTLELGDSALYLCASSSMARQWFSGNTIYFGEGSWLTVV.

V usage is TRBV3-1 (or the pseudogene TRBV3-2) and J usage is TRBJ1-2; TRBD1 is a possible D gene (5 bases). Germline V gene sequence: CDR1 LGHDT, CDR2 YNNKEL (reference sequence). The CDR3 contains 16 residues. V lost 0 bases to trimming and J lost 3 bases, with 14 bases between them. In DNA, the CDR3 is TGTGCCAGCAGCCAAGAAGGGGTCTGGGATTACTATGGCTACACCTTC. It yields the protein CASSQEGVWDYYGYTF.

This chain uses TRBV9 with TRBJ2-1, with D perhaps matching TRBD1 (5 bases). Trimming left V 1 base short and J 9 bases short, with 14 bases between. The germline gives CDR1 SGDLS, CDR2 YYNGEE. This CDR3 has 14 residues. The CDR3 region has the DNA TGTGCCAGCAGCGTACTTGGGGCTCCCACTGAGCAGTTCTTC. This encodes CASSVLGAPTEQFF.

V gene TRBV27 combines with J gene TRBJ2-2; the match to TRBD2 covers 7 bases. Germline-derived CDR1 and CDR2 are MNHEY and SMNVEV (reference sequence). Trimming at V came to 2 bases and at J to 1 base, leaving 1 base not matched to a gene. The CDR3 sequence is 15 residues long. CDR3: CASSLPSGNTGELFF. DNA for the CDR3: TGTGCCAGCAGTTTACCTAGCGGGAACACCGGGGAGCTGTTTTTT.

This chain joins TRBV7-3 and TRBJ2-4; D not resolved. Germline assignment: CDR1 SGHTA and CDR2 FQGTGA. Deletions cut 5 bases from V and 6 bases from J, with 17 bases between. This CDR3 contains 15 residues. The CDR3 sequence is CASSAGLGSRNIQYF. The CDR3 DNA is TGTGCCAGCAGCGCCGGGTTGGGTTCCAGAAACATTCAGTACTTC. Combining the CDR3 with reference TRBV7-3 and TRBJ2-4 gives the whole variable domain GAGVSQTPSNKVTEKGKYVELRCDPISGHTALYWYRQSLGQGPEFLIYFQGTGAADDSGLPNDRFFAVRPEGSVSTLKIQRTERGDSAVYLCASSAGLGSRNIQYFGAGTRLSVL.

In this sample, this clone turned up once. The chain recombines TRBV19 with TRBJ2-3; 11 bases align to TRBD2. V shed 6 bases, J shed 1 base, and the junction held 3 bases outside the gene matches. CDR3 size: 15 residues. In germline, CDR1 is LNHDA, CDR2 SQIVND (reference sequence). The CDR3 reads CASRKLAGGTDTQYF. DNA for the CDR3: TGTGCCAGTAGGAAACTAGCGGGAGGCACAGATACGCAGTATTTT.

The chain carries TRBV24-1 and TRBJ1-5; a weak D match, TRBD1 (6 bases). V dropped 2 bases and J dropped 4 bases, with 8 bases sitting between them. The CDR3 is 14 amino acids. The germline V gene has CDR1 KGHDR and CDR2 SFDVKD. CDR3 amino acids: CATSDYRVNQPQHF. For the CDR3, the DNA is TGTGCCACCAGTGATTACAGGGTAAATCAGCCCCAGCATTTT.

V gene TRBV28 combines with J gene TRBJ2-7, with 7 bases lining up with TRBD2. Looked up from germline, CDR1 is MDHEN and CDR2 is SYDVKM. CDR3 length: 13 residues. Unmatched junction bases numbered 8, after V lost 8 bases and J lost 4 bases. For the CDR3, the DNA is TGTGCCAGCGGTACCGGGAGGAATTACGAGCAGTACTTC. Translated: CASGTGRNYEQYF.

The chain carries TRBV19 and TRBJ2-1, with 11 bases that match TRBD1. CDR3 length: 13 residues. Losses at the gene ends were 9 bases for V and 8 bases for J; bases not matched to a gene: 6. The germline gives CDR1 LNHDA, CDR2 SQIVND (reference sequence). DNA of the CDR3: TGTGCCAGCAGGACAGGGGGCTTAGATGAGCAGTTCTTC. The encoded protein is CASRTGGLDEQFF.

This chain links TRBV19 with TRBJ1-2; TRBD1 aligns across 8 bases. The V gene end was trimmed by 3 bases and the J gene end by 4 bases; junction bases not matched to a gene: 10. Germline V gives CDR1 LNHDA, CDR2 SQIVND (reference sequence). The CDR3 sequence is 16 residues long. The CDR3 DNA follows: TGTGCCAGTAGTATGTATTCGGACAGGGACCTCTATGGCTACACCTTC. Translation: CASSMYSDRDLYGYTF.

V usage is TRBV6-5 and J usage is TRBJ1-1; 7 nucleotides agree with TRBD1. CDR3 length equals 15 residues. V shed 6 bases, J shed 1 base, and the junction held 8 bases outside the gene matches. Germline CDR1 and CDR2: MNHEY and SVGAGI. In DNA, the CDR3 is TGTGCCAGCAGCCCACAGGGGCCATCGAACACTGAAGCTTTCTTT. It codes for CASSPQGPSNTEAFF.

The rearrangement uses TRBV5-1 and TRBJ1-2, with 7 nucleotides matching TRBD1. V shed 3 bases and J 0 bases; nucleotides not matched to a gene: 5. Germline CDR1 SGHRS, CDR2 YFSETQ. The CDR3 spans 15 residues. The CDR3 DNA is TGCGCCAGCAGCTGGGACAGCCAATCTAACTATGGCTACACCTTC. This codes for CASSWDSQSNYGYTF.

CDR3 in DNA: TGTGCCTGGAGTGGGACAGGGCGACGAGGCTACACCTTC. Its translation: CAWSGTGRRGYTF. The rearrangement uses TRBV30 and TRBJ1-2; 8 bases map to TRBD1. The CDR3 runs to 13 residues. Trimming at V came to 1 base and at J to 8 bases, leaving 6 bases not matched to a gene. CDR1 and CDR2 from the germline V gene are GTSNPN and SVGIG (reference sequence). The whole variable domain, filled in from reference TRBV30 and TRBJ1-2, reads SQTIHQWPATLVQPVGSPLSLECTVEGTSNPNLYWYRQAAGRGLQLLFYSVGIGQISSEVPQNLSASRPQDRQFILSSKKLLLSDSGFYLCAWSGTGRRGYTFGSGTRLTVV.

The V call is TRBV28, the J call TRBJ2-3; 7 nucleotides align to TRBD1. Germline V lookup: CDR1 MDHEN, CDR2 SYDVKM. The junction had 10 bases not matched to a gene; V was cut back by 6 bases and J by 1 base. The CDR3 has 16 amino acids. The CDR3 loop is CASRRRGRGGTDTQYF. CDR3 nucleotide sequence: TGTGCCAGCAGACGCAGGGGGAGAGGGGGCACAGATACGCAGTATTTT. The full variable domain, its missing parts supplied by reference TRBV28 and TRBJ2-3, is DVKVTQSSRYLVKRTGEKVFLECVQDMDHENMFWYRQDPGLGLRLIYFSYDVKMKEKGDIPEGYSVSREKKERFSLILESASTNQTSMYLCASRRRGRGGTDTQYFGPGTRLTVL.

The chain recombines TRBV6-5 with TRBJ1-2; possible D gene TRBD1, 6 bases. Germline CDR1 and CDR2: MNHEY and SVGAGI. The CDR3 is 16 amino acids. V dropped 0 bases and J dropped 4 bases, with 15 bases sitting between them. CDR3 loop: CASSYSNPAGVYGYTF. The CDR3 DNA reads TGTGCCAGCAGTTACTCAAACCCCGCAGGGGTCTATGGCTACACCTTC.

This CDR3 is CASSAGTGGNYGYTF. As DNA, the CDR3 is TGTGCCAGCAGTGCCGGGACAGGGGGCAACTATGGCTACACCTTC. The chain couples TRBV2 to TRBJ1-2; 12 bases fit TRBD1. Unmatched junction bases numbered 2, after V lost 4 bases and J lost 2 bases. The CDR3 spans 15 residues. CDR1 is SNHLY, CDR2 FYNNEI, per germline.

The chain has TRBV7-2 and TRBJ1-5; 9 nucleotides align to TRBD1. The CDR3 covers 15 residues. The germline gives CDR1 SGHTA, CDR2 FQGNSA. After removal of 1 base from V and 7 bases from J, the junction contained 5 bases not matched to a gene. CDR3 nucleotides: TGTGCCAGCAGCTTAGGGGACAGGGTAAACCAGCCCCAGCATTTT. The encoded protein is CASSLGDRVNQPQHF.

The chain has TRBV5-1 and TRBJ2-3; D might be TRBD1 (6 bases). The V gene lost 2 bases and the J gene lost 3 bases, with 19 bases spanning the gap. CDR3 length: 17 amino acids. The germline V gene encodes CDR1 SGHRS and CDR2 YFSETQ. The CDR3 DNA is TGCGCCAGCAGCTTCTGGGCGTGGCAGGGGAGAACAGATACGCAGTATTTT. This codes for CASSFWAWQGRTDTQYF.

CDR3 bases: TGTGCCAGCTCACCCTTTGACAGGGAAAAACTGTTTTTT. This codes for CASSPFDREKLFF. The chain employs TRBV18 and TRBJ1-4, with D perhaps TRBD1 (6 bases). The CDR3 extends over 13 amino acids. V shed 3 bases and J shed 8 bases, with 10 bases lying between them. Germline lookup yields CDR1 KGHSH and CDR2 LQKENI.

V gene TRBV21-1 combines with J gene TRBJ2-1; whether TRBD1, the table's D call, matches the DNA was not checked. TRBV21-1 is a listed pseudogene. The CDR3 runs 15 residues. The CDR3 region is CASPEPGQGDNEQFF. In nucleotides, the CDR3 is TGTGCCAGTCCTGAACCGGGACAGGGGGATAATGAGCAGTTCTTC.